This T cell receptor beta chain was captured by sequencing in a study of tumor-infiltrating lymphocytes in localized non-small cell lung cancer. Findings and limits, study-wide: Available tissue quantity limited TCR sequencing to a patient subset. Compared with uninvolved lung, tumors showed higher T cell infiltration by TCRbeta sequencing. Technical variation could not be separated from intratumor heterogeneity here.

Looked up from germline, CDR1 is MNHEY and CDR2 is SMNVEV (reference sequence). Trimming at V came to 5 bases and at J to 2 bases, leaving 6 bases not matched to a gene. The CDR3 is made up of 16 amino acids. The protocol was immunoSEQ multiplex PCR, while the TCRdb copy is restricted to in-frame clones and leaves out a portion. Of about 7,100 clones in the sample, 74% were seen once. A note on this clone: The antigen remains undetermined.

The receptor was derived from a human donor with non-small cell lung cancer. This rearrangement joins TRBV27 to TRBJ2-3; 11 bases match TRBD2. The sequenced material came from uninvolved lung tissue not adjacent to the tumor. The CDR3 reads CASSVLAGGFTDTQYF. The DNA for the CDR3 is TGTGCCAGCAGTGTCCTAGCGGGAGGTTTCACAGATACGCAGTATTTT.